This T cell receptor beta chain was identified during a study of CD8+ T cells in alopecia areata. Study-level information: For treated patients, severity scores reflected the percentage of scalp area affected.

Described treatment: oral pan-JAK inhibitor, 5-10 mg twice daily. Alopecia areata patients gave lesional scalp punch biopsies and peripheral blood samples. Isolated RNA was reverse transcribed into cDNA used as the sequencing template. Clones were read by immunoSEQ multiplex PCR, and TCRdb kept only the in-frame ones, dropping some. The sample lists around 200,000 clones, around 58% occurring once. CDR3 length: 12 amino acids. The V and J ends lost 4 bases and 8 bases respectively, with 11 bases between them. CDR1 is SEHNR, CDR2 FQNEAQ, per germline (reference sequence). This TCR was recovered from a human donor with alopecia areata. The sequencing here drew on CD8+ T cells sorted from blood, taken at week 24, from a patient treated with tofacitinib. V gene TRBV7-9 combines with J gene TRBJ1-2, with unresolved D. In DNA, the CDR3 is TGTGCCAGCAGCTCGCGATTGGGGGGCTACACCTTC. Translated, it gives CASSSRLGGYTF.